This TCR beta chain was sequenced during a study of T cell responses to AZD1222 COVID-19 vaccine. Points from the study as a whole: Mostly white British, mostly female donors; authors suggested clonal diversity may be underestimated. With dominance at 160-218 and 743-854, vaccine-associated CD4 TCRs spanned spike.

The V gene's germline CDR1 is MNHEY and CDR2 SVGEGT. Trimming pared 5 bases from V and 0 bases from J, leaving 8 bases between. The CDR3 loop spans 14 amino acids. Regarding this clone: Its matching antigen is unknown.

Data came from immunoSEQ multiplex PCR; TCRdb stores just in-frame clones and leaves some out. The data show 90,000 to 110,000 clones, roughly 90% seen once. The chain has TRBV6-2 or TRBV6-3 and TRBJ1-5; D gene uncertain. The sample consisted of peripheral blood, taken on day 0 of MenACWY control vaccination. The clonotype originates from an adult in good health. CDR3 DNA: TGTGCCAGCAGTCAACAAAATAGCAATCAGCCCCAGCATTTT. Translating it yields CASSQQNSNQPQHF.